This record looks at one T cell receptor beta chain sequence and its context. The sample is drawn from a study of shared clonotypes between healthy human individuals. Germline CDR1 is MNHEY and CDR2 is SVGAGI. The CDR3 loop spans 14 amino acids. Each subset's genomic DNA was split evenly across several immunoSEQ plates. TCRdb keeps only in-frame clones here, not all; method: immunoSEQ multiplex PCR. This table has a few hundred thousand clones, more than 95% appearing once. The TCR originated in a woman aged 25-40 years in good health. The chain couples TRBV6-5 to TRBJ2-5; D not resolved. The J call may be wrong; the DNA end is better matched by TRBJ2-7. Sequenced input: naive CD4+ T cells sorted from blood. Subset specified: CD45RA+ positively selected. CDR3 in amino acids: CASSYSYYDYEQYF. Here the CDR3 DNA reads TGTGCCAGCAGTTACTCGTATTACGATTACGAGCAGTACTTC.